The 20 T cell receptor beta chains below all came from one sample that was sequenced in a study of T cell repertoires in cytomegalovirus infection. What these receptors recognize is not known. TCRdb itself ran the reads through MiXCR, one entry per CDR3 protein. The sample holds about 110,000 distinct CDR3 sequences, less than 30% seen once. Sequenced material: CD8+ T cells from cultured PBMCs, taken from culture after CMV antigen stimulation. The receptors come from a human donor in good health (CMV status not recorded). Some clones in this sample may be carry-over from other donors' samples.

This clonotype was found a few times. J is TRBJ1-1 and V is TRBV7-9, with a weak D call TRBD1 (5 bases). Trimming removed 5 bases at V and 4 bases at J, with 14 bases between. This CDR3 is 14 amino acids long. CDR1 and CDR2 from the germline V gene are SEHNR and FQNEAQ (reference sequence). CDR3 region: CASSRKGTGTEAFF. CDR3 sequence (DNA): TGTGCCAGCAGCCGGAAGGGGACGGGCACTGAAGCTTTCTTT.

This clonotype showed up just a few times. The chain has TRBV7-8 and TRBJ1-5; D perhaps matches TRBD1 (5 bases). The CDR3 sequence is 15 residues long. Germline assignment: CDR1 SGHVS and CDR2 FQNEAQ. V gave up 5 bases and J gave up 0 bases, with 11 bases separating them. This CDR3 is CASSATEYSNQPQHF. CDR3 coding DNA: TGTGCCAGCAGCGCGACAGAATATAGCAATCAGCCCCAGCATTTT.

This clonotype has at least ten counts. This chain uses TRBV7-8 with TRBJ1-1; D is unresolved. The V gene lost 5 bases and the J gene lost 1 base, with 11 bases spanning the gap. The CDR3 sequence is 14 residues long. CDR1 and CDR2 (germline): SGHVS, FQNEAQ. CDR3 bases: TGTGCCAGCAGCCTAGTCGGGCAGAACACTGAAGCTTTCTTT. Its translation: CASSLVGQNTEAFF.

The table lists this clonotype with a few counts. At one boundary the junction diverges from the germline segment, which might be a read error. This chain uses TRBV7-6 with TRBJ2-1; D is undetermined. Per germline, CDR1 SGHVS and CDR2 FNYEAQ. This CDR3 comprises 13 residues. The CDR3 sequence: CASTLHEYNEQFF. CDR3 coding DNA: TGTGCCAGCACCTTACACGAGTACAATGAGCAGTTCTTC.

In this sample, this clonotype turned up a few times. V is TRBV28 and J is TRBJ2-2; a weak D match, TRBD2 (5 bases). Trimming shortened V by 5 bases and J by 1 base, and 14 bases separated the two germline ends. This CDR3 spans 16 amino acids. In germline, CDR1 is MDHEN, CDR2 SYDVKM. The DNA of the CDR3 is TGTGCCAGCAGTAGCGGTGCGAGGATGAACACCGGGGAGCTGTTTTTT. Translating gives CASSSGARMNTGELFF.

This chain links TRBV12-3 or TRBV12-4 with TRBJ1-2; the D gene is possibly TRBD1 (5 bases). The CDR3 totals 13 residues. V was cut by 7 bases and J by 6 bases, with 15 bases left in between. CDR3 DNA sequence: TGTGCCAGCACCGCGAGGGGAGACAATGGCTACACCTTC. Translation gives CASTARGDNGYTF.

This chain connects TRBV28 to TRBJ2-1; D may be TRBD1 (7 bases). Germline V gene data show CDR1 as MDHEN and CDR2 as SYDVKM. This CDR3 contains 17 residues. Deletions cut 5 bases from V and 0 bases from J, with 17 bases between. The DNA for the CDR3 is TGTGCCAGCAGTCCTCGTAACAGGGGAGGCTCCTACAATGAGCAGTTCTTC. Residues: CASSPRNRGGSYNEQFF.

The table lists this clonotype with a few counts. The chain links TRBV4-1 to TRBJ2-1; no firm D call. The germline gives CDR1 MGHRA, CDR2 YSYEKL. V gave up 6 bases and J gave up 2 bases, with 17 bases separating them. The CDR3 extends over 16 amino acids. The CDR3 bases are TGCGCCAGCAGGGCCACGGTGGCGGACGCCTACAATGAGCAGTTCTTC. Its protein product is CASRATVADAYNEQFF.

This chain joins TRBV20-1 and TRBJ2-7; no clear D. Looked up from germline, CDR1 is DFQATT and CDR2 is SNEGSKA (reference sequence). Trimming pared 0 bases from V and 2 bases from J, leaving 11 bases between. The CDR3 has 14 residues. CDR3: CSARDLGSAYEQYF. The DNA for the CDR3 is TGCAGTGCTAGAGATTTGGGGTCAGCCTACGAGCAGTACTTC.

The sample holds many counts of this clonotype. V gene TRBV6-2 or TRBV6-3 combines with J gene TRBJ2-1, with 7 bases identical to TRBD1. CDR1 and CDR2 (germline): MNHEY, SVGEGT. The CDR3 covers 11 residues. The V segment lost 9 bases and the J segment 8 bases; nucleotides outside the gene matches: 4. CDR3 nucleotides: TGTGCCAGTACTACAGGGGATGAGCAGTTCTTC. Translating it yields CASTTGDEQFF.

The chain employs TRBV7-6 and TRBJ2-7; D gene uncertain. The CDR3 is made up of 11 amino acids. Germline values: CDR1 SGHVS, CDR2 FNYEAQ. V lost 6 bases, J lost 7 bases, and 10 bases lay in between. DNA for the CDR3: TGTGCCAGCAGTGCGGCTGGGGAGCAGTACTTC. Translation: CASSAAGEQYF.

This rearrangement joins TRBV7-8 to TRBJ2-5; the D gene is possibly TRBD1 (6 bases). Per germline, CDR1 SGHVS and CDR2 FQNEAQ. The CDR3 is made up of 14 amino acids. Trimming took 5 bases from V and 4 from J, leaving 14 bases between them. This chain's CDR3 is CASSVTTGPETQYF. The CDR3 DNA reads TGTGCCAGCAGCGTTACAACAGGGCCAGAGACCCAGTACTTC. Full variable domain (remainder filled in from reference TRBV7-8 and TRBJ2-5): GAGVSQSPRYKVAKRGQDVALRCDPISGHVSLFWYQQALGQGPEFLTYFQNEAQLDKSGLPSDRFFAERPEGSVSTLKIQRTQQEDSAVYLCASSVTTGPETQYFGPGTRLLVL.

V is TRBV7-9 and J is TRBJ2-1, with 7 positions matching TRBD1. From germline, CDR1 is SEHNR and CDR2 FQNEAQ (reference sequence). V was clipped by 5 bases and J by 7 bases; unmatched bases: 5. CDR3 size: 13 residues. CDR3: CASSQGQKNEQFF. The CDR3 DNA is TGTGCCAGCAGCCAGGGACAGAAGAATGAGCAGTTCTTC.

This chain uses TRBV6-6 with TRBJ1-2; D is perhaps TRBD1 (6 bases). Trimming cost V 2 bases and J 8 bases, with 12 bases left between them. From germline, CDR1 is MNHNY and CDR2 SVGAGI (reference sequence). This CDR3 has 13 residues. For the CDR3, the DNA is TGTGCCAGCAGTTACATGGGGGCCGGAGGCTACACCTTC. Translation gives CASSYMGAGGYTF.

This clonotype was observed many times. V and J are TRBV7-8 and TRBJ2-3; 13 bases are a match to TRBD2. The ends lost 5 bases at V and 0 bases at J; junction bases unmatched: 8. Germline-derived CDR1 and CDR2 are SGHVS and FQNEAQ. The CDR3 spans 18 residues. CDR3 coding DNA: TGTGCCAGCAGCCTAACTAGCGGGGGGGTATCTAGCACAGATACGCAGTATTTT. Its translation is CASSLTSGGVSSTDTQYF.

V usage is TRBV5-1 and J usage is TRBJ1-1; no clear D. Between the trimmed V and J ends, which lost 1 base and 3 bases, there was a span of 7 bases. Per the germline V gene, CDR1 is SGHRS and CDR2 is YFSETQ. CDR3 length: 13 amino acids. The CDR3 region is CASSLPLDTEAFF. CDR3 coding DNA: TGCGCCAGCAGCTTGCCTTTGGACACTGAAGCTTTCTTT.

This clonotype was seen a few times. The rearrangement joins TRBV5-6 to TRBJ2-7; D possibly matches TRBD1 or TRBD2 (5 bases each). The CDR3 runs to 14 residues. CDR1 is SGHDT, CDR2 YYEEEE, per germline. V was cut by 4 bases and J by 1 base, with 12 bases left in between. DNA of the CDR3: TGTGCCAGCAGCACCCCGGGACGGTCCTACGAGCAGTACTTC. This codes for CASSTPGRSYEQYF.

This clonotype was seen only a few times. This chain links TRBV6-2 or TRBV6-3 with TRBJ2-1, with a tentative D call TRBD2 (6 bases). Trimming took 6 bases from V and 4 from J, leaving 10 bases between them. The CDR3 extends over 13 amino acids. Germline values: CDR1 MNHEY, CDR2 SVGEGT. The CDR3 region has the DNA TGTGCCAGCAGCTATAGCGGTTACAATGAGCAGTTCTTC. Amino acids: CASSYSGYNEQFF.

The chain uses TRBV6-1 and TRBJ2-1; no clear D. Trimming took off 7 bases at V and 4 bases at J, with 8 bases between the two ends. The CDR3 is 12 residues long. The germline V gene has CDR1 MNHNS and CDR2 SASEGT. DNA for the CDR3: TGTGCCAGCACCCACAGTTACAATGAGCAGTTCTTC. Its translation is CASTHSYNEQFF.

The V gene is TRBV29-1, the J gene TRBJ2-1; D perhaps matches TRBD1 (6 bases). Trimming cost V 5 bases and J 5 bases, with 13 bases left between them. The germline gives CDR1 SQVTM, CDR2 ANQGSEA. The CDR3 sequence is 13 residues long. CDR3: CSVTRGSDNEQFF. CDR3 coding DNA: TGCAGCGTTACGAGGGGGTCGGACAATGAGCAGTTCTTC.